One T cell receptor (beta chain) is described in this entry. Libraries were prepared by immunoSEQ multiplex PCR; TCRdb keeps only in-frame clonotypes and omits some of them. The sample carries under 70,000 clones, 80% to 95% recorded once. This entry belongs to a study of blood T cell repertoires in COVID-19. The sequence came from a man older than 75 with acute or convalescent COVID-19. Sequencing input: peripheral blood.

The CDR3 DNA sequence: TGTGCCAGCAGCTTGGACAACTACGAGCAGTACTTC. It codes for CASSLDNYEQYF. This chain joins TRBV5-4 and TRBJ2-7; D gene uncertain. Trimming pared 0 bases from V and 3 bases from J, leaving 4 bases between. Germline values: CDR1 SGHNT, CDR2 YYREEE (reference sequence). The CDR3 sequence is 12 residues long.